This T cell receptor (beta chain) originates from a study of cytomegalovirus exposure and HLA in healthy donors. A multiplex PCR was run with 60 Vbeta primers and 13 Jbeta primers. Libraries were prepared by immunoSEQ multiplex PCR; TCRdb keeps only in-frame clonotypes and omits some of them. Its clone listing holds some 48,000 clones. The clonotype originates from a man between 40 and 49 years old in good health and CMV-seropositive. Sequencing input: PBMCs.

CDR3 coding DNA: TGTGCCAGCAGTGAAGGGGCAGGGGGAGAGACCCAGTACTTC. Its translation is CASSEGAGGETQYF. V usage is TRBV25-1 and J usage is TRBJ2-5, with 7 bases fitting TRBD1. The junction had 4 bases not matched to a gene; V was cut back by 2 bases and J by 4 bases. CDR3 length: 14 residues. From germline, CDR1 is MGHDK and CDR2 SYGVNS.